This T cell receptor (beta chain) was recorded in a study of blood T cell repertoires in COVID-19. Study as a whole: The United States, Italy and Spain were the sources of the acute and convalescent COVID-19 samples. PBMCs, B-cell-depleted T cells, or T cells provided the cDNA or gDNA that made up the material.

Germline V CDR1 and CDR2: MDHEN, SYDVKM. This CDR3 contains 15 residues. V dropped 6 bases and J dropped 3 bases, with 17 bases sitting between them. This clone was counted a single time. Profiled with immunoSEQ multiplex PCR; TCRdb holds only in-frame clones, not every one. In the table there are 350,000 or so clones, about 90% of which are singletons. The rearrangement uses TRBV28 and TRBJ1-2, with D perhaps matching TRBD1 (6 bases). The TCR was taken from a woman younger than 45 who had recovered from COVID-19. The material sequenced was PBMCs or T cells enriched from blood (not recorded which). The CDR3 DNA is TGTGCCAGCAGGGAACAACAGGGATGGGACTATGGCTACACCTTC. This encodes CASREQQGWDYGYTF.